This is a list of T cell receptor beta chains from one sample in a study of blood T cell repertoires in COVID-19. Method: immunoSEQ multiplex PCR; TCRdb's copy keeps in-frame clones and lacks some. The sample lists 200,000 to 250,000 clones, 80% to 90% occurring once. What was sequenced was peripheral blood. These receptors were collected from a young man with active or convalescent COVID-19. The CDR3 runs from the conserved cysteine through the conserved F or W. The order of the fields is J gene, clone size, V gene, D gene, CDR3 protein, CDR3 DNA. The D gene is left open where the match is weak. Only part of the rows carry a size: once, few, many, or a class if the clone is expanded.

j_gene: TRBJ1-2
abundance: NA
v_gene: TRBV2
d_gene: NA
CDR3aa: CASSGSRQSGPYGYTF
CDR3nt: TGTGCCAGCAGTGGGTCCAGACAGTCGGGTCCTTATGGCTACACCTTC

j_gene: TRBJ1-6
abundance: NA
v_gene: TRBV5-1
d_gene: NA
CDR3aa: CASSLDQVKDSPLHF
CDR3nt: TGCGCCAGCAGCTTGGACCAGGTTAAAGATTCACCCCTCCACTTT

j_gene: TRBJ1-3
abundance: NA
v_gene: TRBV10-3
d_gene: TRBD1
CDR3aa: CAVGETGVGNTIYF
CDR3nt: TGTGCCGTGGGTGAGACAGGGGTAGGAAACACCATATATTTT

j_gene: TRBJ2-1
abundance: once
v_gene: TRBV3-1/TRBV3-2
d_gene: TRBD2
CDR3aa: CASSQGVAGYNEQFF
CDR3nt: TGTGCCAGCAGCCAAGGAGTAGCGGGATACAATGAGCAGTTCTTC

j_gene: TRBJ1-2
abundance: NA
v_gene: TRBV19
d_gene: TRBD1
CDR3aa: CASSSPGQSYGYTF
CDR3nt: TGTGCCAGTAGTAGCCCGGGACAGTCCTATGGCTACACCTTC

j_gene: TRBJ1-4
abundance: NA
v_gene: TRBV15
d_gene: TRBD1
CDR3aa: CATSRSGQAGKLFF
CDR3nt: TGTGCCACCAGCAGATCTGGACAGGCAGGAAAACTGTTTTTT

j_gene: TRBJ2-1
abundance: NA
v_gene: TRBV5-1
d_gene: NA
CDR3aa: CASSLGGTNEQFF
CDR3nt: TGCGCCAGCAGCTTAGGAGGAACCAATGAGCAGTTCTTC

j_gene: TRBJ2-3
abundance: many
v_gene: TRBV4-3
d_gene: TRBD2
CDR3aa: CASSQVPAGGADTQYF
CDR3nt: TGCGCCAGCAGCCAAGTCCCAGCGGGAGGCGCAGATACGCAGTATTTT

j_gene: TRBJ2-3
abundance: NA
v_gene: TRBV12-5
d_gene: TRBD2
CDR3aa: CASGTSGSGDTQYF
CDR3nt: TGTGCTAGTGGAACTAGCGGGAGCGGGGATACGCAGTATTTT

j_gene: TRBJ2-7
abundance: NA
v_gene: TRBV30
d_gene: NA
CDR3aa: CAWGYSYEQYF
CDR3nt: TGTGCCTGGGGTTACTCATACGAGCAGTACTTC

j_gene: TRBJ2-7
abundance: once
v_gene: TRBV27
d_gene: NA
CDR3aa: CASSFSGLARGYEQYF
CDR3nt: TGTGCCAGCAGTTTCTCCGGCCTAGCGAGGGGCTACGAGCAGTACTTC

j_gene: TRBJ2-7
abundance: NA
v_gene: TRBV5-1
d_gene: TRBD1
CDR3aa: CASRHAQGEEQYF
CDR3nt: TGCGCCAGCAGGCATGCACAGGGGGAAGAGCAGTACTTC

j_gene: TRBJ1-2
abundance: NA
v_gene: TRBV5-4
d_gene: NA
CDR3aa: CASSLQTGGFYGYTF
CDR3nt: TGTGCCAGCAGCTTGCAGACAGGCGGGTTCTATGGCTACACCTTC

j_gene: TRBJ2-6
abundance: once
v_gene: TRBV6-5
d_gene: NA
CDR3aa: CASSRVAGANVLTF
CDR3nt: TGTGCCAGCAGCAGGGTTGCTGGGGCCAACGTCCTGACTTTC

j_gene: TRBJ1-3
abundance: NA
v_gene: TRBV9
d_gene: NA
CDR3aa: CASSVEGLEGSSSGNTIYF
CDR3nt: TGTGCCAGCAGCGTAGAAGGGTTAGAGGGCAGTAGCTCTGGAAACACCATATATTTT

j_gene: TRBJ2-1
abundance: NA
v_gene: TRBV6-2/TRBV6-3
d_gene: TRBD2
CDR3aa: CASSLAGVSGNEQFF
CDR3nt: TGTGCCAGCAGTTTAGCGGGAGTTTCCGGGAATGAGCAGTTCTTC

j_gene: TRBJ2-5
abundance: NA
v_gene: TRBV18
d_gene: TRBD2
CDR3aa: CASSLLAGGTPSETQYF
CDR3nt: TGTGCCAGCTCACTACTAGCGGGCGGAACGCCGTCTGAGACCCAGTACTTC

j_gene: TRBJ2-3
abundance: NA
v_gene: TRBV7-3
d_gene: NA
CDR3aa: CASSLKASWRTDTQYF
CDR3nt: TGTGCCAGCAGCTTAAAGGCTAGCTGGCGCACAGATACGCAGTATTTT

j_gene: TRBJ2-5
abundance: NA
v_gene: TRBV24-1
d_gene: TRBD1
CDR3aa: CATSDFGTGKETQYF
CDR3nt: TGTGCCACCAGTGACTTCGGGACAGGGAAAGAGACCCAGTACTTC

j_gene: TRBJ2-3
abundance: NA
v_gene: TRBV5-1
d_gene: NA
CDR3aa: CASSLTESTDTQYF
CDR3nt: TGCGCCAGCAGCTTGACAGAGAGCACAGATACGCAGTATTTT

j_gene: TRBJ2-5
abundance: NA
v_gene: TRBV11-2
d_gene: TRBD2
CDR3aa: CASRRLAGGRQETQYF
CDR3nt: TGTGCCAGCAGACGCCTAGCGGGGGGGAGACAAGAGACCCAGTACTTC

j_gene: TRBJ2-1
abundance: NA
v_gene: TRBV6-1
d_gene: TRBD2
CDR3aa: CASSATLAGVYLGSYNEQFF
CDR3nt: TGTGCCAGCAGTGCCACCCTAGCGGGAGTATATCTGGGCTCCTACAATGAGCAGTTCTTC

j_gene: TRBJ2-2
abundance: NA
v_gene: TRBV19
d_gene: NA
CDR3aa: CASSWSSAGELFF
CDR3nt: TGTGCCAGTAGTTGGTCTAGCGCCGGGGAGCTGTTTTTT

j_gene: TRBJ2-5
abundance: NA
v_gene: TRBV7-3
d_gene: NA
CDR3aa: CASSPLGGNQETQYF
CDR3nt: TGTGCCAGCAGCCCCCTCGGCGGAAACCAAGAGACCCAGTACTTC

j_gene: TRBJ2-3
abundance: NA
v_gene: TRBV19
d_gene: NA
CDR3aa: CASSITFSTDTQYF
CDR3nt: TGTGCCAGTAGTATTACATTTTCAACAGATACGCAGTATTTT

j_gene: TRBJ2-5
abundance: NA
v_gene: TRBV24-1
d_gene: TRBD1
CDR3aa: CATSVTGGEETQYF
CDR3nt: TGTGCCACCAGTGTAACAGGGGGCGAAGAGACCCAGTACTTC